These 9 T cell receptor beta chains originate from one sample sequenced in a study of T cells in Graves' hyperthyroidism and ophthalmopathy. Authors of the study amplified TCR beta CDR3 regions from RNA transcripts. In the first-round RT-PCR of the TCR CDR3, the HTBI primer set was used. TCRdb re-called the multiplex PCR reads with MiXCR, one entry per CDR3 protein. The table records a few hundred thousand distinct CDR3 sequences, 14% of them present only once. The sample taken for sequencing was blood. Source of these receptors: a woman aged 18-29 years with Graves' hyperthyroidism.

This clonotype appeared many times. This chain uses TRBV7-3 with TRBJ2-7; a weak D match, TRBD1 (6 bases). V lost 5 bases and J 2 bases, leaving 13 bases between the germline ends. CDR1 SGHTA and CDR2 FQGTGA come from the germline V gene. This CDR3 contains 14 residues. CDR3 amino acids: CASSPTTGPYEQYF. CDR3 bases: TGTGCCAGCAGCCCTACCACAGGGCCCTACGAGCAGTACTTC.

This clonotype appeared many times. This chain uses TRBV12-3 or TRBV12-4 with TRBJ2-1, with D unclear. The CDR3 sequence is 13 residues long. Trimming took 0 bases from V and 13 from J, leaving 13 bases between them. DNA of the CDR3: TGTGCCAGCAGTTTAGCCGGACCAAACAACCAGTTCTTC. Translated: CASSLAGPNNQFF.

This clonotype was detected many times. This chain joins TRBV11-3 and TRBJ1-1; no reliable D call. The CDR3 totals 14 residues. Germline CDR1 SGHNT, CDR2 YENEEA. V was shortened by 5 bases and J by 1 base, with 11 bases between the two germline ends. The CDR3 nucleotides are TGTGCCAGCAGCCACAGACAAGCGAACACTGAAGCTTTCTTT. Translating gives CASSHRQANTEAFF.

The J gene is TRBJ1-1, the V gene TRBV12-3 or TRBV12-4; possible D gene TRBD1, 5 bases. V lost 4 bases and J lost 1, with 10 bases in between. The CDR3 is made up of 14 amino acids. The CDR3: CASSSGAKNTEAFF. The DNA of the CDR3 is TGTGCCAGCAGTTCCGGGGCAAAGAACACTGAAGCTTTCTTT.

This clonotype was recorded many times. The chain has TRBV7-9 and TRBJ2-7, with TRBD2 matching 7 bases. Unmatched junction bases numbered 9, after V lost 1 base and J lost 3 bases. Germline V lookup: CDR1 SEHNR, CDR2 FQNEAQ (reference sequence). CDR3 length: 16 amino acids. Written as DNA, the CDR3 is TGTGCCAGCAGCTTAGGACCCGAGCGGGACTACTACGAGCAGTACGTC. Encoded protein: CASSLGPERDYYEQYV.

The table lists this clonotype with many counts. The genes are TRBV6-1 and TRBJ1-2; no clear D gene. This CDR3 is 16 amino acids long. The V end lost 6 bases, the J end lost 0 bases, and 17 bases lay between the germline ends. Germline lookup yields CDR1 MNHNS and CDR2 SASEGT. CDR3 DNA: TGTGCCAGCAGCCGAGCCTCCCTGATTACTAACTATGGCTACACCTTC. Translating it yields CASSRASLITNYGYTF.

This clonotype was seen at least ten times. This rearrangement joins TRBV30 to TRBJ1-6; D may be TRBD1 (5 bases). The CDR3 length is 12 residues. V was cut by 2 bases and J by 9 bases, with 8 bases left in between. Germline CDR1 and CDR2: GTSNPN and SVGIG (reference sequence). CDR3 coding DNA: TGTGCCTGGAGTAGGACAATTTCACCCCTCCACTTT. This encodes CAWSRTISPLHF.

Of note for this clonotype: One junction end does not reproduce the germline sequence, and a read error may be involved. This sequence joins TRBV14 and TRBJ2-7, with D possibly TRBD2 on 5 matching bases. Germline assignment: CDR1 SGHDN and CDR2 FVKESK. This CDR3 has 12 residues. The chain's CDR3 is CAGRQGGYEQYF. CDR3 nucleotides: TGTGCCGGCAGGCAAGGAGGCTACGAGCAGTACTTC.

In its sample, this clonotype was seen many times. J is TRBJ2-7 and V is TRBV18; TRBD2 might be the D (6 bases). The CDR3 covers 13 residues. Germline V gives CDR1 KGHSH, CDR2 LQKENI. V dropped 2 bases and J dropped 5 bases, with 10 bases sitting between them. For the CDR3, the DNA is TGTGCCAGCTCACCAAGGGGCGGGGACGAGCAGTACTTC. It is translated as CASSPRGGDEQYF.